Reported below is one T cell receptor beta chain. The template was genomic DNA from peripheral blood, not RNA. Multiplex touch-down PCR with TRB-A/B primers amplified rearranged V-D-J TRB sequences. One entry per CDR3 protein, called by TCRdb with MiXCR from the multiplex PCR reads. Among fewer than 2,000 distinct CDR3 sequences, around 32% were seen once, and the ten largest hold around 21%. The data were obtained in a study of T cell repertoires in aging, cancer and after chemotherapy. Whole-study context: Patients with glioblastoma brain tumors were sampled before and after temozolomide-based therapy.

The sample was blood. This sequence was found in a human donor with a solid tumor.

The CDR3 coding sequence is TGTGCCAGCAGTGGAATAGCGGGCGCAGATACGCAGTATTTT. This sequence encodes CASSGIAGADTQYF. The genes are TRBV25-1 and TRBJ2-3, with 7 positions matching TRBD2. Germline trimming cut 4 bases from V and 4 bases from J; bases unmatched to any gene: 5. From germline, CDR1 is MGHDK and CDR2 SYGVNS. CDR3 length: 14 amino acids.